The TCR beta chain under discussion was sequenced for a study of regulatory T cells in long-lasting Graves disease. As for time point: newly diagnosed GD, antithyroid drugs for less than 3 months. The TCR library was made from RNA extracted from PBMCs. TCR beta libraries were built with iRepertoire HTBI primers and Arm-PCR of CDR3 regions. In TCRdb, the multiplex PCR reads were re-called with MiXCR into one record per CDR3 protein. The sample holds 390,000 or so distinct CDR3 sequences, roughly 10% seen once. This CDR3 contains 17 residues. CDR1 SGHKS and CDR2 YYEKEE come from the germline V gene (reference sequence). The V end lost 1 base, the J end lost 2 bases, and 16 bases lay between the germline ends. The same data also contributed to another study, on T cells in Graves' hyperthyroidism and ophthalmopathy. That report adds: Among clonotypes expanded in thyroid above 0.001, most were also found in blood.

The chain is built from TRBV5-5 and TRBJ1-5, with D tentatively TRBD1 (5 bases). This clonotype originated in a woman younger than 30 with Graves disease. Specimen: peripheral blood mononuclear cells (PBMCs), collected at new diagnosis, from a patient treated with antithyroid drugs. In DNA, the CDR3 is TGTGCCAGCAGCTTGTTTGCCGGCAGGGTCGGCAATCAGCCCCAGCATTTT. It is translated as CASSLFAGRVGNQPQHF.